A single sample gave rise to the 31 T cell receptor beta chains below, sequenced in a study of T-cell reconstitution after alpha-beta-depleted transplantation in children. Unique molecular identifiers were used in preparing the TCRbeta library. TCRdb used MiXCR to reprocess the PCR reads, holding one entry per CDR3 protein. The table records about 690,000 distinct CDR3 sequences, around 17% of them present only once. Sequencing used PBMCs from the stem cell graft donor, obtained from the stem cell graft. The receptors here all came from a human donor who donated a stem cell graft to a child with acute myeloid leukemia.

This clonotype was seen a handful of times. The rearrangement joins TRBV5-6 to TRBJ2-3; D uncertain. The CDR3 runs to 16 residues. Germline V gene lookup returns CDR1 SGHDT and CDR2 YYEEEE. V was clipped by 0 bases and J by 2 bases, with 13 bases between them. This CDR3 reads CASSLDAQAHTDTQYF. The CDR3 nucleotides read TGTGCCAGCAGCTTGGACGCACAAGCCCACACAGATACGCAGTATTTT.

This clonotype appeared a few times. The chain combines TRBV7-2 with TRBJ2-7, with D perhaps TRBD1 (5 bases). V gave up 8 bases and J gave up 0 bases, with 23 bases separating them. CDR1 is SGHTA and CDR2 is FQGNSA in the germline V gene. This CDR3 comprises 17 residues. The CDR3 DNA reads TGTGCCAGCGGCCGTCCTAGGGGTGATTCGAGCTCCTACGAGCAGTACTTC. Translated, it gives CASGRPRGDSSSYEQYF.

As concerns this clonotype: This clone may be a read error of a much larger clone one base away. The chain combines TRBV5-8 with TRBJ2-1; no clear D gene. There are 11 residues in the CDR3. Germline assignment: CDR1 SGHTS and CDR2 YDEGEE. V lost 7 bases and J 4 bases, leaving 6 bases between the germline ends. The CDR3 DNA follows: TGTGCCAGCGACTGGTACAATGAGCAGTTCTTC. Its protein is CASDWYNEQFF.

This clonotype has ten or more counts. The chain joins TRBV12-3 or TRBV12-4 to TRBJ2-3; 8 bases map to TRBD2. The CDR3 totals 14 residues. V was pared by 6 bases and J by 2 bases, with 4 bases of the junction left unmatched. The CDR3 coding sequence is TGTGCCAGCAGCCGTAGCGGGGTCACAGATACGCAGTATTTT. Protein: CASSRSGVTDTQYF.

This clonotype has just a few counts. The rearrangement uses TRBV5-1 and TRBJ2-7, with D tentatively TRBD2 (6 bases). The V and J ends lost 1 base and 2 bases respectively, with 10 bases between them. The CDR3 spans 14 residues. Germline CDR1 reads SGHRS; CDR2 reads YFSETQ. The CDR3: CASSLRSGAYEQYF. The CDR3 DNA sequence: TGCGCCAGCAGCTTGAGGTCGGGAGCCTACGAGCAGTACTTC.

This clonotype was observed many times. This rearrangement joins TRBV12-3 or TRBV12-4 to TRBJ1-5, with D possibly matching TRBD1 (6 bases). V gave up 6 bases and J gave up 2 bases, with 14 bases separating them. The CDR3 covers 15 residues. CDR3 bases: TGTGCCAGCAGCCCGGACAGTCTAGGCAATCAGCCCCAGCATTTT. This codes for CASSPDSLGNQPQHF.

There are a few counts of this clonotype. The V and J genes are TRBV5-1 and TRBJ2-5, with a weak D call TRBD2 (5 bases). Germline V gene data show CDR1 as SGHRS and CDR2 as YFSETQ. V gave up 3 bases and J gave up 4 bases, with 10 bases separating them. This CDR3 spans 13 amino acids. CDR3 sequence (DNA): TGCGCCAGCAGCTGGGAAGGAGGAGAGACCCAGTACTTC. Protein: CASSWEGGETQYF.

This clonotype was counted only a few times. This sequence joins TRBV10-3 and TRBJ1-1; no reliable D call. With 6 bases removed from V and 7 bases from J, the gap between germline ends came to 15 bases. CDR3 size: 13 residues. CDR1 is ENHRY and CDR2 is SYGVKD in the germline V gene. CDR3 residues: CAIRTNEQFEAFF. CDR3 in DNA: TGTGCCATCAGAACGAATGAACAGTTTGAAGCTTTCTTT.

The CDR3 nucleotides are TGTGCCAGCAGATATGGAGACACCAATCCGTCTAACAATGAGCAGTTCTTC. This codes for CASRYGDTNPSNNEQFF. V gene TRBV7-9 combines with J gene TRBJ2-1, with D unclear. Germline values: CDR1 SEHNR, CDR2 FQNEAQ (reference sequence). The CDR3 loop spans 17 amino acids. V lost 6 bases and J 5 bases, leaving 23 bases between the germline ends.

About this clonotype: A much larger clone differs by one base, so this may be a read error. V usage is TRBV29-1 and J usage is TRBJ2-1; maybe TRBD2 (7 bases). Germline V gives CDR1 SQVTM, CDR2 ANQGSEA. The CDR3 is made up of 13 amino acids. The CDR3 DNA follows: TGCAGCGTTGAGAGGGGGGGTCCCAATGAGCAGCTCTTC. Translating gives CSVERGGPNEQLF.

This clonotype came up many times. The V gene is TRBV29-1, the J gene TRBJ2-5; no firm D call. The length of the CDR3 is 11 residues. Deletions cut 4 bases from V and 4 bases from J, with 7 bases between. The germline gives CDR1 SQVTM, CDR2 ANQGSEA. The CDR3 sequence is CSVVRGETQYF. The CDR3 bases are TGCAGCGTTGTCCGTGGAGAGACCCAGTACTTC.

J is TRBJ2-1 and V is TRBV29-1; D might be TRBD2 (7 bases). Deletions cut 7 bases from V and 3 bases from J, with 19 bases between. The germline V gene has CDR1 SQVTM and CDR2 ANQGSEA. CDR3 size: 15 residues. The DNA of the CDR3 is TGCAGCGCCCAAGGGGGGGGGTTTAACTACAATGAGCAGTTCTTC. Amino acids: CSAQGGGFNYNEQFF.

The chain recombines TRBV28 with TRBJ1-1; weak D call: TRBD1 (6 bases). The V gene lost 4 bases and the J gene lost 0 bases, with 15 bases spanning the gap. The length of the CDR3 is 16 residues. Germline loops: CDR1 MDHEN, CDR2 SYDVKM. Written as DNA, the CDR3 is TGTGCCAGCAGTTCCGCGGGGGGCGCCATGAACACTGAAGCTTTCTTT. Its protein product is CASSSAGGAMNTEAFF.

V is TRBV12-5 and J is TRBJ2-4; D not resolved. The V gene lost 3 bases and the J gene lost 1 base, with 4 bases spanning the gap. Per the germline V gene, CDR1 is LGHNT and CDR2 is FRNRAP. The CDR3 sequence is 13 residues long. CDR3 sequence: CASGFRAKNIQYF. The CDR3 DNA reads as TGTGCTAGTGGTTTCAGGGCCAAAAACATTCAGTACTTC.

This clonotype has a count of ten or more. This chain uses TRBV29-1 with TRBJ1-1; no clear D. This CDR3 is built from 13 residues. The V gene's germline CDR1 is SQVTM and CDR2 ANQGSEA. Deletions cut 5 bases from V and 1 base from J, with 11 bases between. CDR3 nucleotide sequence: TGCAGCGTTTTGAAAGGAGGGAACACTGAAGCTTTCTTT. Translated: CSVLKGGNTEAFF.

Ten or more counts support this clonotype. The CDR3 protein is CASSLWGQGTGELFF. The DNA for the CDR3 is TGTGCCAGCAGCTTATGGGGGCAAGGCACCGGGGAGCTGTTTTTT. This sequence joins TRBV7-2 and TRBJ2-2, with a weak D call TRBD1 (6 bases). V lost 2 bases to trimming and J lost 4 bases, with 11 bases between them. The CDR3 is made up of 15 amino acids. CDR1 is SGHTA and CDR2 is FQGNSA in the germline V gene.

This chain joins TRBV20-1 and TRBJ2-1, with a weak D call TRBD1 (5 bases). CDR1 is DFQATT, CDR2 SNEGSKA, per germline (reference sequence). This CDR3 contains 17 residues. Trimming removed 5 bases at V and 0 bases at J, with 20 bases between. The CDR3 region is CSAVLQAVKHSYNEQFF. CDR3 sequence (DNA): TGCAGTGCTGTACTACAGGCGGTAAAACACTCCTACAATGAGCAGTTCTTC.

There are a few counts of this clonotype. The chain carries TRBV7-2 and TRBJ2-3; 8 nucleotides match TRBD2. The junction had 3 bases not matched to a gene; V was cut back by 1 base and J by 3 bases. The CDR3 spans 15 residues. Germline values: CDR1 SGHTA, CDR2 FQGNSA. In DNA form, the CDR3 reads TGTGCCAGCAGCTTAGATGGACTAGCAACAGATACGCAGTATTTT. It yields the protein CASSLDGLATDTQYF.

This clonotype showed up many times. The rearrangement uses TRBV20-1 and TRBJ2-1; 16 nucleotides agree with TRBD2. The CDR3 loop spans 15 amino acids. CDR1 DFQATT and CDR2 SNEGSKA come from the germline V gene (reference sequence). Trimming took 4 bases from V and 9 from J; bases not matched to a gene: 6. The CDR3, as DNA: TGCAGTGCTAACCCGGGGACTAGCGGGGGGGTTGAGCAGTTCTTC. Amino acids: CSANPGTSGGVEQFF.

The sample holds many counts of this clonotype. This sequence joins TRBV20-1 and TRBJ2-7; 8 bases are a match to TRBD2. This CDR3 is 12 amino acids long. Germline CDR1 DFQATT, CDR2 SNEGSKA (reference sequence). The V gene end was trimmed by 0 bases and the J gene end by 7 bases; junction bases not matched to a gene: 2. The CDR3 bases are TGCAGTGCTAGAGATCGGGAGGGGGAGCAGTACTTC. Amino acids: CSARDREGEQYF.

This clonotype was recorded at least ten times. This chain joins TRBV10-3 and TRBJ2-5; 13 positions agree with TRBD2. There are 17 residues in the CDR3. The junction had 8 bases not matched to a gene; V was cut back by 2 bases and J by 5 bases. CDR1 and CDR2 (germline): ENHRY, SYGVKD. CDR3 nucleotides: TGTGCCATCAGTGAGCCGCTGACTAGCGGGGGGATCGAGACCCAGTACTTC. It encodes CAISEPLTSGGIETQYF.

This clonotype was seen more than once but under ten times. The chain is built from TRBV7-7 and TRBJ2-2, with TRBD2 as a possible D gene (6 bases). V lost 6 bases, J lost 7 bases, and 9 bases lay in between. This CDR3 is 12 amino acids long. Germline lookup yields CDR1 SSHAT and CDR2 FNYEAQ (reference sequence). CDR3 protein: CASRGGVGELFF. CDR3 sequence (DNA): TGTGCCAGCAGAGGCGGGGTCGGGGAGCTGTTTTTT.

The chain couples TRBV7-6 to TRBJ2-3; 7 nucleotides line up with TRBD1. V trimming: 1 base; J trimming: 2 bases; junction bases outside the gene matches: 12. The CDR3 sequence is 18 residues long. The germline V gene has CDR1 SGHVS and CDR2 FNYEAQ. The CDR3 nucleotides read TGTGCCAGCAGCTTAGGGGGTGACAGGGCGTACCACACAGATACGCAGTATTTT. Amino acids: CASSLGGDRAYHTDTQYF.

This clonotype was counted only a few times. CDR3 loop: CASSYSTFLADSTDTQYF. DNA of the CDR3: TGTGCCAGCAGTTACTCAACTTTCCTAGCGGACAGCACAGATACGCAGTATTTT. The chain combines TRBV6-2 or TRBV6-3 with TRBJ2-3; TRBD2 matches 7 bases. V shed 0 bases, J shed 0 bases, and the junction held 9 bases outside the gene matches. Germline CDR1 reads MNHEY; CDR2 reads SVGEGT. This CDR3 has 18 amino acids.

Comment on this clonotype: A much bigger clone sits one base away, suggesting this may be a read error. V gene TRBV20-1 combines with J gene TRBJ1-1; D remains unclear. CDR3 length: 13 amino acids. From germline, CDR1 is DFQATT and CDR2 SNEGSKA (reference sequence). Here the CDR3 reads CSARDMGYTDAFF. CDR3 coding DNA: TGCAGTGCTAGAGATATGGGATACACTGACGCTTTCTTT.

Comment on this clonotype: With a much larger clone just one base away, this may be a read error. In this CDR3 the conserved last residue, phenylalanine or tryptophan, is missing, so a read error is likely. The chain employs TRBV4-2 and TRBJ1-5, with a weak D call TRBD1 (6 bases). Germline V gene lookup returns CDR1 LGHNA and CDR2 YNFKEQ. With 4 bases removed from V and 0 bases from J, the gap between germline ends came to 19 bases. There are 18 residues in the CDR3. As DNA, the CDR3 is TGTGCCAGCAGCCCGGGGACGGAGGGGGAACTTAGCAATCAGCCCCAGCATTCT. This sequence encodes CASSPGTEGELSNQPQHS.

This clonotype was counted ten times or more. The gene calls are TRBV12-3 or TRBV12-4 and TRBJ1-3, with D unresolved. V was cut by 7 bases and J by 0 bases, with 10 bases left in between. This CDR3 spans 14 amino acids. CDR3 DNA sequence: TGTGCCAGCACTTCCCGGGCCTCTGGAAACACCATATATTTT. It is translated as CASTSRASGNTIYF.

This chain links TRBV6-1 with TRBJ1-1; 9 positions match TRBD1. This CDR3 is 15 amino acids long. Germline CDR1 and CDR2: MNHNS and SASEGT. Losses at the gene ends were 4 bases for V and 2 bases for J; bases not matched to a gene: 5. For the CDR3, the DNA is TGTGCCAGCAGTGTACAGGGGGCATATAACACTGAAGCTTTCTTT. It codes for CASSVQGAYNTEAFF.

V and J are TRBV5-1 and TRBJ1-2; 7 bases agree with TRBD1. The CDR3 sequence is 13 residues long. Germline trimming cut 5 bases from V and 4 bases from J; bases unmatched to any gene: 5. Germline V gene data show CDR1 as SGHRS and CDR2 as YFSETQ. DNA of the CDR3: TGCGCCAGCAGGATGGGACAGCCCTATGGCTACACCTTC. Amino acid sequence: CASRMGQPYGYTF.

This clonotype was counted many times. The chain joins TRBV7-6 to TRBJ2-5, with D uncertain. There are 15 residues in the CDR3. V gave up 0 bases and J gave up 5 bases, with 13 bases separating them. Germline V lookup: CDR1 SGHVS, CDR2 FNYEAQ. The CDR3 DNA reads as TGTGCCAGCAGCTTAGCGACTGTGGTTAGGGAGACCCAGTACTTC. This translates into CASSLATVVRETQYF.

This clonotype came up many times. The chain employs TRBV20-1 and TRBJ2-3; D uncertain. The V gene lost 6 bases and the J gene lost 0 bases, with 10 bases spanning the gap. In germline, CDR1 is DFQATT, CDR2 SNEGSKA (reference sequence). The CDR3 has 13 residues. CDR3 in DNA: TGCAGTGCCCTGCTTCGAAGCACAGATACGCAGTATTTT. This sequence encodes CSALLRSTDTQYF.